Below are 7 T cell receptor beta chains sequenced from a single sample in a study of beta chain features in type 1 diabetes. Regarding the study as a whole: Shorter TCRB CDR3s, moderately but significantly so, were found in Type 1 diabetes patients in all four CD4+ subsets.

Antigens for these TCRs are unknown. Expressed TCRB transcripts got sequenced, as all isolated RNA was reverse transcribed. Assay: immunoSEQ multiplex PCR; the TCRdb copy retains only in-frame clones and omits some. Of around 650,000 clones listed, 9.5% to 15% are singletons. The sample comprised naive CD4+ T cells from blood. Receptors originate from a man aged 25 to 45 with type 1 diabetes.

The chain combines TRBV28 with TRBJ2-3; either TRBD1 or TRBD2 may supply D (5 bases each). CDR1 is MDHEN and CDR2 is SYDVKM in the germline V gene. CDR3 length: 18 residues. Trimming pared 7 bases from V and 1 base from J, leaving 24 bases between. CDR3 sequence: CASTLTGHRLLRTDTQYF. CDR3 nucleotides: TGTGCCAGCACCCTCACGGGGCACAGATTGCTGCGCACAGATACGCAGTATTTT.

Only a few counts were recorded for this clone. The J gene is TRBJ2-5, the V gene TRBV9, with TRBD1 identical over 12 bases. The CDR3 spans 16 residues. CDR1 SGDLS and CDR2 YYNGEE come from the germline V gene. With 1 base clipped from V and 5 bases from J, the junction kept 6 bases outside the gene matches. The CDR3 DNA sequence: TGTGCCAGCAGCGTACTGGGACAGGGGGCCGGGGAGACCCAGTACTTC. This encodes CASSVLGQGAGETQYF.

The V call is TRBV9, the J call TRBJ1-2; weak D call: TRBD1 (5 bases). The CDR3 has 14 amino acids. The V end lost 0 bases, the J end lost 6 bases, and 12 bases lay between the germline ends. The germline CDR1 and CDR2 sequences are SGDLS and YYNGEE. CDR3 amino acids: CASSVGDSDDGYTF. The CDR3 nucleotides are TGTGCCAGCAGCGTAGGTGACAGCGATGATGGCTACACCTTC. The variable domain in full, with the rest retrieved from reference TRBV9 and TRBJ1-2, is DSGVTQTPKHLITATGQRVTLRCSPRSGDLSVYWYQQSLDQGLQFLIQYYNGEERAKGNILERFSAQQFPDLHSELNLSSLELGDSALYFCASSVGDSDDGYTFGSGTRLTVV.

V gene TRBV4-3 combines with J gene TRBJ2-1; 7 bases are a match to TRBD2. The trim removed 4 bases at V and 3 bases at J, leaving 9 bases unmatched. Per the germline V gene, CDR1 is LGHNA and CDR2 is YSLEER. The CDR3 is 16 residues long. The CDR3 sequence: CASSLQGEGNYNEQFF. DNA for the CDR3: TGCGCCAGCAGCCTCCAAGGGGAGGGTAACTACAATGAGCAGTTCTTC.

A few counts support this clone. The chain employs TRBV7-7 and TRBJ2-5; D unclear. V lost 1 base and J 4 bases, leaving 13 bases between the germline ends. The V gene's germline CDR1 is SSHAT and CDR2 FNYEAQ (reference sequence). The CDR3 runs to 15 residues. The CDR3 DNA sequence: TGTGCCAGCAGCTTAGTAGGTGCCCCGAGAGAGACCCAGTACTTC. Encoded protein: CASSLVGAPRETQYF.

Ten or more counts support this clone. V gene TRBV12-5 combines with J gene TRBJ1-1; D is possibly TRBD1 (5 bases). Germline lookup yields CDR1 LGHNT and CDR2 FRNRAP. With 4 bases removed from V and 1 base from J, the gap between germline ends came to 16 bases. The length of the CDR3 is 16 residues. CDR3 in DNA: TGTGCTAGTGGTTCGGGACGAAGTACCGCGAACACTGAAGCTTTCTTT. Its translation: CASGSGRSTANTEAFF.

This clone was detected only a few times. The V gene is TRBV29-1, the J gene TRBJ2-7; 9 nucleotides align to TRBD2. Germline V gene sequence: CDR1 SQVTM, CDR2 ANQGSEA. The CDR3 extends over 14 amino acids. Unmatched junction bases numbered 4, after V lost 4 bases and J lost 0 bases. The CDR3 region is CSVVGTSISYEQYF. The CDR3 region has the DNA TGCAGCGTTGTGGGGACTAGCATCTCCTACGAGCAGTACTTC.